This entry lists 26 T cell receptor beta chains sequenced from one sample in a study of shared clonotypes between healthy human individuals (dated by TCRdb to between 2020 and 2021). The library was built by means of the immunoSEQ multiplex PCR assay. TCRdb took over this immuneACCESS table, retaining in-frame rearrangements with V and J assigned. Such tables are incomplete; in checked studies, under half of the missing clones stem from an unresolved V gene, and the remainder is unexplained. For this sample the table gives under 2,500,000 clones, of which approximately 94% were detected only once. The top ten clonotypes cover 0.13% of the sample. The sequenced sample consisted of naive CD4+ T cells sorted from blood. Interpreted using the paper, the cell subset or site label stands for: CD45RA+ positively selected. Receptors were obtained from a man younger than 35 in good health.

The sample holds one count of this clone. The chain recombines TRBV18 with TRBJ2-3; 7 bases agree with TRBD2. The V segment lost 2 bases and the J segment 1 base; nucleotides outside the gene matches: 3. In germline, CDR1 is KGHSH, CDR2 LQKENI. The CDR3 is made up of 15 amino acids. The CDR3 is CASSPNLAGTDTQYF. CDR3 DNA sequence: TGTGCCAGCTCACCAAATCTAGCGGGCACAGATACGCAGTATTTT.

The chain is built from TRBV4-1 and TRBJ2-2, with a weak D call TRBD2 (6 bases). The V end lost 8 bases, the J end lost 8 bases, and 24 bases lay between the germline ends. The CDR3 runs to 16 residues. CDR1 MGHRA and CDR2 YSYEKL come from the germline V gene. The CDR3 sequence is CASGEPSAGRGGELFF. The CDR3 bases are TGCGCCAGCGGCGAACCTAGCGCGGGTCGGGGAGGGGAGCTGTTTTTT.

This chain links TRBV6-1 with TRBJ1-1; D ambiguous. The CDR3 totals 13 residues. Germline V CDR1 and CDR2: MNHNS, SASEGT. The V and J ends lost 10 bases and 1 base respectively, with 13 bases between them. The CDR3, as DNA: TGTGCCACCGACTCCAGCCCGAACACTGAAGCTTTCTTT. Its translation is CATDSSPNTEAFF.

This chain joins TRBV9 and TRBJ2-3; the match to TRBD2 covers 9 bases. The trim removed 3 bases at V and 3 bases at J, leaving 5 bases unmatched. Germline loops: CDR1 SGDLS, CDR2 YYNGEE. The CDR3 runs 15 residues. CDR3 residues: CASSGAGGMTDTQYF. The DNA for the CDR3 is TGTGCCAGCAGCGGGGCGGGAGGGATGACAGATACGCAGTATTTT.

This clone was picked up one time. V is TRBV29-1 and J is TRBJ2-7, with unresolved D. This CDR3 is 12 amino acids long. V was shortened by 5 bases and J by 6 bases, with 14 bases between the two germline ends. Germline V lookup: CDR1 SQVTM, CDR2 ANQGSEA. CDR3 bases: TGCAGCGTTAATTTGGGCCCAGCCGAGCAGTACTTC. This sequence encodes CSVNLGPAEQYF.

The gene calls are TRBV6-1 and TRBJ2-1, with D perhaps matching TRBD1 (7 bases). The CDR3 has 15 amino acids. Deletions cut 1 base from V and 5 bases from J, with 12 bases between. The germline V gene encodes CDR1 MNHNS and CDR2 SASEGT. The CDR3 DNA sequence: TGTGCCAGCAGTGAAGGGAGGGGGCGCGACAATGAGCAGTTCTTC. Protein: CASSEGRGRDNEQFF.

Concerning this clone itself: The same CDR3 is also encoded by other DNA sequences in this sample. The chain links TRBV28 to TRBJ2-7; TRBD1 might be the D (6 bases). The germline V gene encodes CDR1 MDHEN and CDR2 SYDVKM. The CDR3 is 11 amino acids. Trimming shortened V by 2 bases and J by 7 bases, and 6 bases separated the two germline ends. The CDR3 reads CASSLRGEQYF. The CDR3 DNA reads TGTGCCAGCAGTTTAAGGGGGGAGCAGTACTTC.

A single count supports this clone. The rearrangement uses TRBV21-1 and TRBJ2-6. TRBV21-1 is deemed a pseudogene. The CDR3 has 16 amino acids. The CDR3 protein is CASSKVRGAGANVLTF. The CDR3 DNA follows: TGTGCCAGCAGCAAAGTGAGGGGTGCTGGGGCCAACGTCCTGACTTTC.

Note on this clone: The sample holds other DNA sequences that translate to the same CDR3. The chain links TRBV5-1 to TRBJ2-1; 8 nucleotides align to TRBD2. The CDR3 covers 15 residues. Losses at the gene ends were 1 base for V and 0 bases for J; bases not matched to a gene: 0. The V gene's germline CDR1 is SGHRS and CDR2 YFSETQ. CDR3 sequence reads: CASSLSGSSYNEQFF. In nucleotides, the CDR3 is TGCGCCAGCAGCTTGAGCGGGAGCTCCTACAATGAGCAGTTCTTC.

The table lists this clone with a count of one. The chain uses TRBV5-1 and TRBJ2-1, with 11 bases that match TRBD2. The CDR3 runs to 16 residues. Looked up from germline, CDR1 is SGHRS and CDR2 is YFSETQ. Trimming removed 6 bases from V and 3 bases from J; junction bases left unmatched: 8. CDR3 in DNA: TGCGCCAGCACCCTCCCCGGGACTAGCGGCTACAATGAGCAGTTCTTC. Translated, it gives CASTLPGTSGYNEQFF.

In DNA form, the CDR3 reads TGTGCCAGCAGTGAAGGCAGGGAATTCAACGAGCAGTACTTC. It translates to CASSEGREFNEQYF. The chain has TRBV6-1 and TRBJ2-7; D perhaps matches TRBD1 (5 bases). Germline V CDR1 and CDR2: MNHNS, SASEGT. The CDR3 loop spans 14 amino acids. V was clipped by 1 base and J by 5 bases, with 12 bases between them.

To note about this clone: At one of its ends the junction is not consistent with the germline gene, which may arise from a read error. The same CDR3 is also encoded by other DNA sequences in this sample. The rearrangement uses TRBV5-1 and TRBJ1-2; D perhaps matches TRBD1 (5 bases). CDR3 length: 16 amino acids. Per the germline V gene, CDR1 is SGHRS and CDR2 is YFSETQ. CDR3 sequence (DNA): TGCGCTAGCAGAAGAGGGGACGTACGAGAGGTCTATGGCTACACCTTC. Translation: CASRRGDVREVYGYTF. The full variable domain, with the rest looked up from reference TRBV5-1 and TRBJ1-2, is KAGVTQTPRYLIKTRGQQVTLSCSPISGHRSVSWYQQTPGQGLQFLFEYFSETQRNKGNFPGRFSGRQFSNSRSEMNVSTLELGDSALYLCASRRGDVREVYGYTFGSGTRLTVV.

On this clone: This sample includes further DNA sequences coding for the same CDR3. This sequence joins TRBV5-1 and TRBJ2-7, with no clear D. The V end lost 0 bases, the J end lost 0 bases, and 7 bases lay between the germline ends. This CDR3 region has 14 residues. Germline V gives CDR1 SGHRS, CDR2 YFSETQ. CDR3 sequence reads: CASSLDLNSYEQYF. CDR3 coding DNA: TGCGCCAGCAGCTTGGATCTCAACTCCTACGAGCAGTACTTC.

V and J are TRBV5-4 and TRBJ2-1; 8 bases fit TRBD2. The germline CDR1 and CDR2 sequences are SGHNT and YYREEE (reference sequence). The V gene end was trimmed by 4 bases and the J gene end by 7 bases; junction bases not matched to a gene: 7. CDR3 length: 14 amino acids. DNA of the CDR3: TGTGCCAGCAGCCATCGGGGGGGGCCGAATGAGCAGTTCTTC. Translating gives CASSHRGGPNEQFF.

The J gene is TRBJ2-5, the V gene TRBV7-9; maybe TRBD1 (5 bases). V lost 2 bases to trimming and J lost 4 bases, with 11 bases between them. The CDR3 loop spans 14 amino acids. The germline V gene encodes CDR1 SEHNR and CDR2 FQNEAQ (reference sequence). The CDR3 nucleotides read TGTGCCAGCAGCTTACAGGGATTCATAGAGACCCAGTACTTC. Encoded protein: CASSLQGFIETQYF.

CDR3 coding DNA: TGTGCCAGCAGCGAGAGACTAGCGGGTGACGAGCAGTACTTC. The encoded protein is CASSERLAGDEQYF. V is TRBV5-4 and J is TRBJ2-7; 10 bases are a match to TRBD2. The V segment lost 4 bases and the J segment 5 bases; nucleotides outside the gene matches: 6. There are 14 residues in the CDR3. Germline-derived CDR1 and CDR2 are SGHNT and YYREEE (reference sequence). Variable domain in full (rest from reference TRBV5-4 and TRBJ2-7): ETGVTQSPTHLIKTRGQQVTLRCSSQSGHNTVSWYQQALGQGPQFIFQYYREEENGRGNFPPRFSGLQFPNYSSELNVNALELDDSALYLCASSERLAGDEQYFGPGTRLTVT.

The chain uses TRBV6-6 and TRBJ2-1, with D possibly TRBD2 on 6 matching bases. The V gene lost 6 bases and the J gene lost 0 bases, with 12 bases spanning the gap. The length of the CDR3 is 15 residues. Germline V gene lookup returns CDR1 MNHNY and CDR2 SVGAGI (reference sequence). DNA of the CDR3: TGTGCCAGCAGCTCGACCGGGAGCTCCTACAATGAGCAGTTCTTC. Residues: CASSSTGSSYNEQFF.

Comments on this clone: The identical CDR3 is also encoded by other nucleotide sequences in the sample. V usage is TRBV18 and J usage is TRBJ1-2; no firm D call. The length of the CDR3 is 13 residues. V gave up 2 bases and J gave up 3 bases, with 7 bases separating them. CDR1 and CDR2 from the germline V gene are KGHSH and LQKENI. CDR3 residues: CASSPGQDYGYTF. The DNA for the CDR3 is TGTGCCAGCTCACCAGGGCAGGACTATGGCTACACCTTC.

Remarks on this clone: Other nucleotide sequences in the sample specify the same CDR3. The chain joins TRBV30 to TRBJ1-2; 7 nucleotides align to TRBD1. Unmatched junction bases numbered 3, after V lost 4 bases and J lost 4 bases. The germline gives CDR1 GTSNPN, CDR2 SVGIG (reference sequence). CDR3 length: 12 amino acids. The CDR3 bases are TGTGCCTGGACTCGGGACAGCTATGGCTACACCTTC. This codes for CAWTRDSYGYTF.

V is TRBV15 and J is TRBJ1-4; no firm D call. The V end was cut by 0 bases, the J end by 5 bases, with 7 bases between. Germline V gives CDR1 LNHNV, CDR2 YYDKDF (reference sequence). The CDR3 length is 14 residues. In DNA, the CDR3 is TGTGCCACCAGCAGAGATAACCTAAATGAAAAACTGTTTTTT. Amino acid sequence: CATSRDNLNEKLFF.

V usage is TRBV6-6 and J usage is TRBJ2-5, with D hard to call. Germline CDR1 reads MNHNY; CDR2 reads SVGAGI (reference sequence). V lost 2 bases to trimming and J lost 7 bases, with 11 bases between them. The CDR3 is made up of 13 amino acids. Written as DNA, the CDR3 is TGTGCCAGCAGTTACGGGCTAGAAGTGACCCAGTACTTC. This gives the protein CASSYGLEVTQYF.

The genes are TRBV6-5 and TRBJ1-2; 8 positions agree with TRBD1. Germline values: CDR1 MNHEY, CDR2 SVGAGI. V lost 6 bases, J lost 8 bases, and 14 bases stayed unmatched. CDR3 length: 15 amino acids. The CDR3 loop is CASSHGQGGSQGYTF. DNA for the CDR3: TGTGCCAGCAGCCACGGACAGGGAGGGAGTCAGGGCTACACCTTC.

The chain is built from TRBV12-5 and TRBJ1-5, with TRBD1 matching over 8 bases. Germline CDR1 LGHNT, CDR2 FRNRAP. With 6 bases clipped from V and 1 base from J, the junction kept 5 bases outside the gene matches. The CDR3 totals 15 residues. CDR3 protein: CASGPDRASNQPQHF. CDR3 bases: TGTGCTAGTGGCCCGGACAGGGCCAGCAATCAGCCCCAGCATTTT.

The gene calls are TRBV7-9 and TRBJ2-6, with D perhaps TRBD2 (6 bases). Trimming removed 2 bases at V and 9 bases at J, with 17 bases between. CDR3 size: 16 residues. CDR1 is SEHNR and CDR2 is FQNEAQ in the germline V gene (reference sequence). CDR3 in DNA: TGTGCCAGCAGCTTATCGGGGATCCGGGAGATCAACGTCCTGACTTTC. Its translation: CASSLSGIREINVLTF.

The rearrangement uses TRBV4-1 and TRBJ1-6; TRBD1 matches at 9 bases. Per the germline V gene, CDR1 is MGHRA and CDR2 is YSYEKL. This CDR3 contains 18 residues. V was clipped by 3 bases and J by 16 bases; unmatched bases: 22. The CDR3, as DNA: TGCGCCAGCAGCCAGCGAACTGTCGCCGGGACAGGGCCTCGAAGACTCCACTTT. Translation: CASSQRTVAGTGPRRLHF.

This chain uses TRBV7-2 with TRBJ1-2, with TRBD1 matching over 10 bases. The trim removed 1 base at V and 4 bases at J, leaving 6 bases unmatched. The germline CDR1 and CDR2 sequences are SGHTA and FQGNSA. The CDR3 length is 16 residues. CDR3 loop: CASSLEGQGTFYGYTF. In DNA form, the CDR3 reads TGTGCCAGCAGCTTAGAGGGACAGGGGACTTTCTATGGCTACACCTTC.